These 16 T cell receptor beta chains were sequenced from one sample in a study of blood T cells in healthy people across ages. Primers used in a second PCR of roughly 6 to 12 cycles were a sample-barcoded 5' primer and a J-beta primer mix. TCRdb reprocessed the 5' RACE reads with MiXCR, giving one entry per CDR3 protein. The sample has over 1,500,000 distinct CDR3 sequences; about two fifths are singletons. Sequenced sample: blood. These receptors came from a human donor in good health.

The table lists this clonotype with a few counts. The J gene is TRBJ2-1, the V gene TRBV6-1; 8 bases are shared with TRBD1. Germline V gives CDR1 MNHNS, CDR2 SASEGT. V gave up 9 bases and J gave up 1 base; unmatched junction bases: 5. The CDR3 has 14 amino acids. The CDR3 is CASEDRASYNEQFF. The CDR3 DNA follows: TGTGCCAGTGAGGACAGGGCTTCCTACAATGAGCAGTTCTTC.

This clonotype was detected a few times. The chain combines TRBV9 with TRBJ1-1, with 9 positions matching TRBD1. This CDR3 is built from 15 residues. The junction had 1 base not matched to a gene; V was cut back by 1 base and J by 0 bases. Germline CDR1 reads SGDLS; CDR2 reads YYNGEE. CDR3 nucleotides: TGTGCCAGCAGCGTAACAGGGGGCTTGAACACTGAAGCTTTCTTT. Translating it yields CASSVTGGLNTEAFF. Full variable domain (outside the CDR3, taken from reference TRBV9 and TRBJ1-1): DSGVTQTPKHLITATGQRVTLRCSPRSGDLSVYWYQQSLDQGLQFLIQYYNGEERAKGNILERFSAQQFPDLHSELNLSSLELGDSALYFCASSVTGGLNTEAFFGQGTRLTVV.

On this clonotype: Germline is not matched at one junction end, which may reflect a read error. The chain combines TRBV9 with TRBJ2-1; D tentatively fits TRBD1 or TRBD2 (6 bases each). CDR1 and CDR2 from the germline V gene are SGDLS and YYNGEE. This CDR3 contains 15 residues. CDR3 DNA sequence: TGTGCCAGCAGCGTAGCGGGGGCCCCCTACAATGAGCGGTTCTTC. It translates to CASSVAGAPYNERFF.

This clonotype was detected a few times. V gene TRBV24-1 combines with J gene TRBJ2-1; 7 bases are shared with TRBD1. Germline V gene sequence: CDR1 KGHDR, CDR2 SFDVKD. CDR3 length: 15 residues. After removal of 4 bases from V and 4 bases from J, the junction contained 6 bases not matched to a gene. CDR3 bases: TGTGCCACCAGTGAGGCGGCAGGGGGATACAATGAGCAGTTCTTC. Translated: CATSEAAGGYNEQFF.

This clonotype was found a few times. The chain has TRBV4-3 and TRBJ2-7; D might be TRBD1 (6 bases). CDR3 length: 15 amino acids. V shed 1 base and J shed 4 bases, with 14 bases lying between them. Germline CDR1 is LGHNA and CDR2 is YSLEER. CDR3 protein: CASSQVTGGGYEQYF. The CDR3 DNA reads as TGCGCCAGCAGCCAAGTGACAGGTGGCGGGTACGAGCAGTACTTC.

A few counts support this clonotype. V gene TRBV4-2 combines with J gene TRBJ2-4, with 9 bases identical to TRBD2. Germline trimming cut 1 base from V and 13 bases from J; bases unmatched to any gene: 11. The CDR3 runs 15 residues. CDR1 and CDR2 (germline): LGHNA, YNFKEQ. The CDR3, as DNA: TGTGCCAGCAGCCAAGTGGCGGGGGGGTACATGGAGCAGTACTTC. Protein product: CASSQVAGGYMEQYF.

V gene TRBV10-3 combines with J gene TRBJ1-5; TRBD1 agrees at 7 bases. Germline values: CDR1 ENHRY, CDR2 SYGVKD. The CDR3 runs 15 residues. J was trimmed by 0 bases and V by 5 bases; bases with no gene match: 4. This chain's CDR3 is CAISQGGYSNQPQHF. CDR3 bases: TGTGCCATCAGTCAGGGGGGTTATAGCAATCAGCCCCAGCATTTT.

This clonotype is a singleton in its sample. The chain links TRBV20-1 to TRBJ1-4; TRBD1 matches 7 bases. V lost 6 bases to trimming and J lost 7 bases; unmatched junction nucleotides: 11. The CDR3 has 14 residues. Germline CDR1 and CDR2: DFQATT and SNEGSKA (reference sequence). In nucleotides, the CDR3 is TGCAGTGCGCGTGACAGGGTCGGGAGTGAAAAACTGTTTTTT. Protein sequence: CSARDRVGSEKLFF.

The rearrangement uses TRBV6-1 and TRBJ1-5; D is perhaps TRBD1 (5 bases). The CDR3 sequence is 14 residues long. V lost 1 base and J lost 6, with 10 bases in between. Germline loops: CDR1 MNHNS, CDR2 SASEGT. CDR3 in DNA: TGTGCCAGCAGTGAAGAAAGGGGCATTCAGCCCCAGCATTTT. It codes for CASSEERGIQPQHF.

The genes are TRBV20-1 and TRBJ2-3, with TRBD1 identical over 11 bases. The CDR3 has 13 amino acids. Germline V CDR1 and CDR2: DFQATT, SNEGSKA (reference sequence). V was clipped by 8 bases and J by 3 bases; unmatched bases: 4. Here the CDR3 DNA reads TGCAGTCTGGGACAGGGGGATACAGATACGCAGTATTTT. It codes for CSLGQGDTDTQYF.

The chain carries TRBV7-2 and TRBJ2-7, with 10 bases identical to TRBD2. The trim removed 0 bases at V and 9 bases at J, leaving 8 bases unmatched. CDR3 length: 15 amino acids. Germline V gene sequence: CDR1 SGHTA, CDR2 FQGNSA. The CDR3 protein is CASSLALNIAGGQYF. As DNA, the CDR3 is TGTGCCAGCAGCTTAGCCCTGAACATAGCGGGGGGGCAGTACTTC.

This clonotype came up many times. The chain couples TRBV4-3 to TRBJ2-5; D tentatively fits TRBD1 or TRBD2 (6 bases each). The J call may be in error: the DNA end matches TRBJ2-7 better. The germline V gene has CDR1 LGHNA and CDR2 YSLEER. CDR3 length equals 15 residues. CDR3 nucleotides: TGCGCCAGCAGCCAAGAAGGGGGGTACCGCTACGAGCAGTACTTC. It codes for CASSQEGGYRYEQYF.

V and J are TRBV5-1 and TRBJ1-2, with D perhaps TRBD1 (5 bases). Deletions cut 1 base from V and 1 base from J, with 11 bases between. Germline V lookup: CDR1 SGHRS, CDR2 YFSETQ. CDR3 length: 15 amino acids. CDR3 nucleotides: TGCGCCAGCAGCTTGCATGAGGGGTATAACTATGGCTACACCTTC. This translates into CASSLHEGYNYGYTF.

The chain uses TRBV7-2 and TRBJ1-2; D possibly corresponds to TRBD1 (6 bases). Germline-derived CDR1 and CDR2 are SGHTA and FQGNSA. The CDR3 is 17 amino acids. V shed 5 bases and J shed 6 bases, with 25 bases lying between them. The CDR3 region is CASSASGPGAGLDGYTF. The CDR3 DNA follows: TGTGCCAGCAGCGCGTCTGGCCCAGGGGCGGGTTTGGATGGCTACACCTTC.

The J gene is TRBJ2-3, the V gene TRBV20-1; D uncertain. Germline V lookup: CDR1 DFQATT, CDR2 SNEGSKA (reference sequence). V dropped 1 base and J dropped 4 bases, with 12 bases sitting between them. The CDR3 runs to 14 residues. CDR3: CSARGSDLSDTQYF. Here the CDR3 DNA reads TGCAGTGCTAGAGGCAGTGACCTCTCAGATACGCAGTATTTT.

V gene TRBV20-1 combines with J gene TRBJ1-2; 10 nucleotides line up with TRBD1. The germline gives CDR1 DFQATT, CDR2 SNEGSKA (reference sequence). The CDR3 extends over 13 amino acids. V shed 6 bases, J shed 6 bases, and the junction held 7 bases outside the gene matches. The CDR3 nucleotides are TGCAGTGCCAGGACAGGGGGGAGCGATGGCTACACCTTC. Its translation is CSARTGGSDGYTF.